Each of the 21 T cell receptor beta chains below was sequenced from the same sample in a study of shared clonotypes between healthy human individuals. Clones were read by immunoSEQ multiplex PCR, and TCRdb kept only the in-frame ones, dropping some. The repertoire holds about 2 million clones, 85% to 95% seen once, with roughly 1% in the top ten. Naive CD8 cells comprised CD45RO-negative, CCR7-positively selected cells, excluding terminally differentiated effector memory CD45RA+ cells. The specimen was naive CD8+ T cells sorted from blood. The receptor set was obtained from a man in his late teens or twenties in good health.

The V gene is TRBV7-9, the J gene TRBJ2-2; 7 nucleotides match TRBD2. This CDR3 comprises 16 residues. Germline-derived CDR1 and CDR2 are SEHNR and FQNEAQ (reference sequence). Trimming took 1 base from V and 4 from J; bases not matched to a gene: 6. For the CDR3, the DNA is TGTGCCAGCAGCTTAGAGCGGGGAATGGGCACCGGGGAGCTGTTTTTT. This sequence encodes CASSLERGMGTGELFF.

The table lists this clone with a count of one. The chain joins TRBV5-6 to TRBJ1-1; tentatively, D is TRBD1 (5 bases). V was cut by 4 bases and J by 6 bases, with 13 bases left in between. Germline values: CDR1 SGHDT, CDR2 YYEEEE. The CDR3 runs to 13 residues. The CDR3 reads CASSNRQSSEAFF. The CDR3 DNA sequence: TGTGCCAGCAGCAACAGACAGAGCTCTGAAGCTTTCTTT.

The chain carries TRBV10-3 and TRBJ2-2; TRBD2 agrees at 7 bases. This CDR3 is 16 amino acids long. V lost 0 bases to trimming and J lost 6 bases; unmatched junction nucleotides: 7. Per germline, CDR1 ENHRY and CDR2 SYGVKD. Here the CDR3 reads CAISESGGEVAGELFF. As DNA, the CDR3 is TGTGCCATCAGTGAGTCGGGAGGGGAGGTGGCCGGGGAGCTGTTTTTT.

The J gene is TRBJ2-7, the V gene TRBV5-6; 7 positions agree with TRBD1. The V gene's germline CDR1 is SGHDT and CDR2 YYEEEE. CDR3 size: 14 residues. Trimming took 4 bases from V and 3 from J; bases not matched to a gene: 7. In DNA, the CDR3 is TGTGCCAGCAGCGACAGGGAAGGGGTCTACGAGCAGTACTTC. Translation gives CASSDREGVYEQYF.

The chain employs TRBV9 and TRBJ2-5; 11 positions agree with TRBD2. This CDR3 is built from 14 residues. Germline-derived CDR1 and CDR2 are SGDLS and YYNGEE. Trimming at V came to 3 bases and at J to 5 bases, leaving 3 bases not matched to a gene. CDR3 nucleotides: TGTGCCAGCAGCGCTAGCGGGGGGCCGGAGACCCAGTACTTC. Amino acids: CASSASGGPETQYF.

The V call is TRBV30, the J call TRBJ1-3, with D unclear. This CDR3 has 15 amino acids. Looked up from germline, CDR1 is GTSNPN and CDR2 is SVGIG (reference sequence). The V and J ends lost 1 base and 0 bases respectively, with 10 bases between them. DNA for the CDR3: TGTGCCTGGAGTGCTGGCGGGAACTCTGGAAACACCATATATTTT. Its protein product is CAWSAGGNSGNTIYF.

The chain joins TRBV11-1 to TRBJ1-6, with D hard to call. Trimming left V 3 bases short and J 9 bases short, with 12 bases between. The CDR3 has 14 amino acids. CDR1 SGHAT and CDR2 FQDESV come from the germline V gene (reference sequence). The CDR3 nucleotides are TGTGCCAGCAGCTTTGGGGAGGGAGGTTCACCCCTCCACTTT. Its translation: CASSFGEGGSPLHF.

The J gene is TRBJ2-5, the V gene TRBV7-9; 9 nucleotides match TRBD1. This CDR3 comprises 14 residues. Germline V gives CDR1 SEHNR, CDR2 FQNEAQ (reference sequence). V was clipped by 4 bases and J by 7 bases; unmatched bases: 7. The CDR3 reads CASSSTGGLGTQYF. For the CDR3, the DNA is TGTGCCAGCAGCTCGACAGGGGGGTTGGGGACCCAGTACTTC.

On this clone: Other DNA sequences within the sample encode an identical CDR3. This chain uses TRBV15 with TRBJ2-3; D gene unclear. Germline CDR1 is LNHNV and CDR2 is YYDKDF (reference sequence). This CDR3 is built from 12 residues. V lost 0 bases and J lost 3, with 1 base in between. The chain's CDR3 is CATSRDTDTQYF. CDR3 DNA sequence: TGTGCCACCAGCAGAGATACAGATACGCAGTATTTT.

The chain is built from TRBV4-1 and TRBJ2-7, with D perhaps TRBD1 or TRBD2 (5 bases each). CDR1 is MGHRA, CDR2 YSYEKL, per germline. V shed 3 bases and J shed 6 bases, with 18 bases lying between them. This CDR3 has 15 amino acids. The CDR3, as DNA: TGCGCCAGCAGCCAGCCACCGGGACCCCGCACCGAGCAGTACTTC. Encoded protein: CASSQPPGPRTEQYF.

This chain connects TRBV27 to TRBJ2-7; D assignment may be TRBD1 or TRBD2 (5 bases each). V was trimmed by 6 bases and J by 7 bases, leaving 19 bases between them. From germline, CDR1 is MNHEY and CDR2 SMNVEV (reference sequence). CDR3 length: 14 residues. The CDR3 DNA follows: TGTGCCAGCAGCCCCGGGACCGCCCTTCGAGAGCAGTACTTC. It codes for CASSPGTALREQYF.

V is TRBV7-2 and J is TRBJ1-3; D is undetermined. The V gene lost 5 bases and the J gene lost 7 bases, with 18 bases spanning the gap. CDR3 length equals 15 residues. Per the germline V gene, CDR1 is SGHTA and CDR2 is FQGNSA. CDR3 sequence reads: CASSPYGGYGNTIYF. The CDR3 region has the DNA TGTGCCAGCAGCCCGTACGGAGGGTACGGTAACACCATATATTTT.

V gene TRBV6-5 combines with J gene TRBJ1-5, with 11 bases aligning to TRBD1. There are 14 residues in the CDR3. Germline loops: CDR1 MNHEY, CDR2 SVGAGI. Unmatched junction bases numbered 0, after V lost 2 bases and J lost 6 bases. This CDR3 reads CASSYGTGGQPQHF. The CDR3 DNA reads TGTGCCAGCAGTTACGGGACAGGGGGTCAGCCCCAGCATTTT.

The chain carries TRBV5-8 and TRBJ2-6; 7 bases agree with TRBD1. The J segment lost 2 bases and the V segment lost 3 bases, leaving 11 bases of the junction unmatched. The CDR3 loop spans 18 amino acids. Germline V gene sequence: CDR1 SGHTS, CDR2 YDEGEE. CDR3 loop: CASSSQGEPVPGANVLTF. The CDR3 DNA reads TGTGCCAGCAGCTCTCAGGGGGAGCCGGTCCCTGGGGCCAACGTCCTGACTTTC.

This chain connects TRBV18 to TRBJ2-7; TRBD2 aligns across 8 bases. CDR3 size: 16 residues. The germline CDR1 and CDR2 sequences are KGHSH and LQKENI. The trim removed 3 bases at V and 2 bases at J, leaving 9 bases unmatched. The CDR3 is CASSPQISGSAYEQYF. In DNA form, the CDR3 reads TGTGCCAGCTCACCGCAGATCAGCGGGAGTGCCTACGAGCAGTACTTC.

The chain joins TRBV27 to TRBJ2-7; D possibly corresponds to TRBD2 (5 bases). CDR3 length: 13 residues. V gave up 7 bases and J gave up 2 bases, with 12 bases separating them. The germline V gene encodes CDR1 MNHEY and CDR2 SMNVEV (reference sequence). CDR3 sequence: CASKLGGTYEQYF. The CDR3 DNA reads TGTGCCAGCAAACTCGGAGGAACCTACGAGCAGTACTTC.

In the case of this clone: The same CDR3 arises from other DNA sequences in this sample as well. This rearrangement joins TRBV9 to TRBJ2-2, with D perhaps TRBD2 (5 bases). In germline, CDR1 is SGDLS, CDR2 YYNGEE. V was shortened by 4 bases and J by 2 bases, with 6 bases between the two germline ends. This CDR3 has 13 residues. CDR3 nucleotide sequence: TGTGCCAGCAGCCCGGGAAACACCGGGGAGCTGTTTTTT. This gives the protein CASSPGNTGELFF.

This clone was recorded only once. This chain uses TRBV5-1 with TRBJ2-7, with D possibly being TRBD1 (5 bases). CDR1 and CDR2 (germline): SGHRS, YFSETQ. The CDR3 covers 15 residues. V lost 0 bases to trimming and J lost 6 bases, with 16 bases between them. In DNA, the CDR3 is TGCGCCAGCAGCTTGGCCAGTCAGGGAATAGTCGAGCAGTACTTC. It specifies CASSLASQGIVEQYF.

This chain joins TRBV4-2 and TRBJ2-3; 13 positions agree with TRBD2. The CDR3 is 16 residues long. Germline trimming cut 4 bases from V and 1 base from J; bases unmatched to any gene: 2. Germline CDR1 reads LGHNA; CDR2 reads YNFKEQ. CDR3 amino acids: CASSPGTSGGTDTQYF. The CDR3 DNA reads TGTGCCAGCAGCCCCGGGACTAGCGGGGGCACAGATACGCAGTATTTT.

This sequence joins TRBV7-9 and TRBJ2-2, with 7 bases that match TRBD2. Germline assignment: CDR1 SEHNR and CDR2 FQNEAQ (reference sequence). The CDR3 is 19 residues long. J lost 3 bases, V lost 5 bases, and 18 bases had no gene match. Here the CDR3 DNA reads TGTGCCAGCAGCGTCAATCCCGGGAGGCCTGAAATCGACACCGGGGAGCTGTTTTTT. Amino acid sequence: CASSVNPGRPEIDTGELFF.

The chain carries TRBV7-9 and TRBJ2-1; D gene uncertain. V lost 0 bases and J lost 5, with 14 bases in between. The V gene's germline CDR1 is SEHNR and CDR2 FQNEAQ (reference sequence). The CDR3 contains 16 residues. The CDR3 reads CASSLASLVDHNEQFF. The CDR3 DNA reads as TGTGCCAGCAGCTTAGCGAGTCTAGTTGATCACAATGAGCAGTTCTTC.